One sample yielded the 2 T cell receptor beta chains listed below, sequenced in a study of cytomegalovirus exposure and HLA in healthy donors. The PCR employed 60 Vbeta primers together with 13 Jbeta primers. Only in-frame clones appear in the TCRdb table, and some are missing; sequencing was by immunoSEQ multiplex PCR. The sample includes 130,000 or so clones, roughly 77% of them seen just once. The sample consisted of PBMCs. The receptors here all came from a man aged 35 to 55 in good health and CMV-seronegative.

The rearrangement uses TRBV30 and TRBJ1-4; D is perhaps TRBD1 (6 bases). V lost 3 bases and J lost 2, with 16 bases in between. CDR3 length: 16 residues. The germline V gene has CDR1 GTSNPN and CDR2 SVGIG (reference sequence). The CDR3 loop is CAWSSWGPRTNEKLFF. The CDR3 DNA reads as TGTGCCTGGAGCTCTTGGGGGCCGAGGACTAATGAAAAACTGTTTTTT.

The gene calls are TRBV5-1 and TRBJ1-1; 9 positions agree with TRBD1. This CDR3 spans 15 amino acids. Germline CDR1 and CDR2: SGHRS and YFSETQ. With V trimmed by 4 bases and J by 0 bases, 4 bases remained unmatched. The CDR3 bases are TGCGCCAGCAGCCACGGGACAGGGATGAACACTGAAGCTTTCTTT. This sequence encodes CASSHGTGMNTEAFF.